This is a list of T cell receptor beta chains from one sample in a study of T cell clusters in autoimmune cytopenias. TCRdb re-called the multiplex PCR reads and gives one entry per CDR3 protein, without DNA. This sample's table has roughly 3,000 distinct CDR3 sequences. Sequences were obtained from peripheral blood. These TCRs come from a human donor with an autoimmune cytopenia, with autoimmune hepatitis or in good health (not recorded which). CDR3s include the opening cysteine and the closing phenylalanine or tryptophan. A clone size is listed for some rows: how often the clone was seen (once, few, many), or a class if it is expanded.

size	V	J	CDR3
.	TRBV5-1	TRBJ1-1	CASSFRAALYTEAFF
medium-sized	TRBV27	TRBJ1-6	CASAGAGNSPLHF
medium-sized	TRBV19	TRBJ2-7	CASSISYRNEQYF
.	TRBV20-1	TRBJ2-3	CSARDLAGVRHTQYF
.	TRBV4-1	TRBJ1-1	CASSQDEGENTEAFF
.	TRBV12-3/TRBV12-4	TRBJ2-1	CASSLGQGASIEQFF
medium-sized	TRBV5-6	TRBJ2-7	CASSLGQGKYYEQYF
medium-sized	TRBV7-9	TRBJ2-1	CASSFGQAGTSGSDEQFF
.	TRBV6-4	TRBJ2-7	CASPSPGTSEKKDLAYEQYF
medium-sized	TRBV12-3/TRBV12-4	TRBJ1-5	CASSLRNQPQHF